The rows below give T cell receptor beta chains drawn from one sample of a study of CD8+ T cells in alopecia areata. The protocol was immunoSEQ multiplex PCR, while the TCRdb copy is restricted to in-frame clones and leaves out a portion. Counted here are approximately 140,000 clones, 40% to 50% occurring once; the ten biggest clones make up around 6.8%. The sample comprised CD4+ T cells sorted from blood. These receptors all stem from a human donor with alopecia areata. Each CDR3 is given with its conserved first and last residue. D genes are given only for firm matches. For some rows the clone size is stated as once, few or many, or as a class when expanded; others skip it.

TRBD2,TRBV30,TRBJ2-1,once,TGTGCCTGGAGTGAGCCGGGACTAGTCGGCAATGAGCAGTTCTTC,CAWSEPGLVGNEQFF
TRBD1,TRBV28,TRBJ1-4,few,TGTGCCAGCAGTACAACCGGGACAGGGCGTGAAAAACTGTTTTTT,CASSTTGTGREKLFF
NA,TRBV7-2,TRBJ2-7,NA,TGTGCCAGCAGCGCCCAACCGCCCTACGAGCAGTACTTC,CASSAQPPYEQYF
NA,TRBV29-1,TRBJ2-5,NA,TGCAGCGTTGGGTTGGGGGAGACCCAGTACTTC,CSVGLGETQYF
NA,TRBV5-1,TRBJ2-5,NA,TGCGCCAGCAGCGGCCAAGAGACCCAGTACTTC,CASSGQETQYF
NA,TRBV30,TRBJ1-5,few,TGTGCCTGGAGTGCAGGGCTAGGGGAGCCCCAGCATTTT,CAWSAGLGEPQHF
NA,TRBV18,TRBJ1-4,many,TGTGCCAGCTCACCACGGCCAGCTAATGAAAAACTGTTTTTT,CASSPRPANEKLFF
NA,TRBV29-1,TRBJ2-1,NA,TGCAGCGTTGAAGGGACAGCTTACAATGAGCAGTTCTTC,CSVEGTAYNEQFF
TRBD1,TRBV15,TRBJ1-1,few,TGTGCCACCAGCCTGAAGGGGACAGGGAGGGGTGTCACTGAAGCTTTCTTT,CATSLKGTGRGVTEAFF
TRBD2,TRBV5-1,TRBJ2-4,NA,TGCGCCAGCAGCTTGAACGTGCGGGAGGCCAAAAACATTCAGTACTTC,CASSLNVREAKNIQYF
NA,TRBV4-1,TRBJ2-1,NA,TGCGCCAGCAGGAAAGAGGGACCCTCCTACAATGAGCAGTTCTTC,CASRKEGPSYNEQFF
NA,TRBV6-5,TRBJ2-5,once,TGTGCCAGCAGTTACTCTTCGACTAGATCGGAGACCCAGTACTTC,CASSYSSTRSETQYF
TRBD2,TRBV29-1,TRBJ2-1,few,TGCAGCGTGCGGGGGATACTAGCGAATGAGCAGTTCTTC,CSVRGILANEQFF
TRBD2,TRBV10-3,TRBJ2-1,few,TGTGCCATCGGCGGGAGCGGTGAGCAGTTCTTC,CAIGGSGEQFF
NA,TRBV28,TRBJ2-1,NA,TGTGCCAGCAAGGCAACCGTGCATCGTGAGCAGTTCTTC,CASKATVHREQFF
TRBD1,TRBV5-1,TRBJ2-7,NA,TGCGCCAGCACGCCGGGACAGGACGTCTACGAGCAGTACTTC,CASTPGQDVYEQYF
NA,TRBV30,TRBJ2-1,few,TGTGCCTGGTCAAGGCAAACCTACAATGAGCAGTTCTTC,CAWSRQTYNEQFF
NA,TRBV28,TRBJ1-2,NA,TGTGCCAGCAGAGTAGGGGGAGCTAACTATGGCTACACCTTC,CASRVGGANYGYTF
TRBD2,TRBV27,TRBJ2-1,NA,TGTGCCAGCACCTCATTAACTAGCGCTGAGCAGTTCTTC,CASTSLTSAEQFF
NA,TRBV7-9,TRBJ2-2,NA,TGTGCCAGCAGCCAGAGACAGGCGAACACCGGGGAGCTGTTTTTT,CASSQRQANTGELFF
TRBD2,TRBV5-1,TRBJ2-7,NA,TGCGCCAGCAGCCCAGGGACTAGCGGGAGTGGGGAGCAGTACTTC,CASSPGTSGSGEQYF
TRBD2,TRBV7-2,TRBJ2-1,few,TGTGCCAGCACCCTGACTAGCGGGGCTTACAATGAGCAGTTCTTC,CASTLTSGAYNEQFF
NA,TRBV7-9,TRBJ2-1,NA,TGTGCCAGCAGCTACAGGTTGGGTGAGCAGTTCTTC,CASSYRLGEQFF
TRBD1,TRBV28,TRBJ2-4,few,TGTGCCAGCAGTGTCTCGGGACAGGGTTCGGGATGGTTC,CASSVSGQGSGWF
NA,TRBV5-1,TRBJ1-2,NA,TGCGCCAGCAGCTTGGCCAGTTGGGATGGCTACACCTTC,CASSLASWDGYTF
NA,TRBV9,TRBJ2-3,NA,TGTGCCAGCAGCGTAGGGACTAACACAGATACGCAGTATTTT,CASSVGTNTDTQYF
TRBD1,TRBV2,TRBJ2-5,NA,TGTGCCAGCAGCGGGGACAGGGCGAAGACCCAGTACTTC,CASSGDRAKTQYF
TRBD1,TRBV7-9,TRBJ1-2,NA,TGTGCCAGCAGCTTACCACAGGGGGCATATTCTTCGGGCTACACCTTC,CASSLPQGAYSSGYTF
NA,TRBV7-9,TRBJ2-7,few,TGTGCCAGCAGCCTCCGAGACATGTCTTCCGAGCAGTACTTC,CASSLRDMSSEQYF
NA,TRBV30,TRBJ1-5,NA,TGTGCCTGGAGTGTACGAGGAGGGTTATCGCAGCCCCAGCATTTT,CAWSVRGGLSQPQHF
NA,TRBV9,TRBJ2-4,NA,TGTGCCAGCAGTGCAACTCTCGGGAACATTCAGTACTTC,CASSATLGNIQYF
NA,TRBV20-1,TRBJ2-7,NA,TGCAGTGCCACGATATCCTACGAGCAGTACTTC,CSATISYEQYF
TRBD2,TRBV5-4,TRBJ2-7,NA,TGTGCCAGCAGCTTAGCGGGAGCGGCCCTCGAGCAGTACTTC,CASSLAGAALEQYF
NA,TRBV29-1,TRBJ2-3,few,TGCAGCGTTGAGGCAGCAGATACGCAGTATTTT,CSVEAADTQYF
NA,TRBV15,TRBJ1-2,NA,TGTGCCACCAGCAGAGATTCCCGAACAGGCCCCCTAGGTGGCTACACCTTC,CATSRDSRTGPLGGYTF
NA,TRBV5-1,TRBJ1-2,NA,TGCGCCAGCAGCTTGGGGGAAACTAACTATGGCTACACCTTC,CASSLGETNYGYTF
NA,TRBV30,TRBJ2-7,NA,TGTGCCTGGAGTGCGACAGTACACCCCGAGCAGTACTTC,CAWSATVHPEQYF
TRBD1,TRBV27,TRBJ1-1,few,TGTGCCAGCAGCAAAGACACAGGGGGTTGGGCTTTCTTT,CASSKDTGGWAFF
TRBD1,TRBV28,TRBJ2-7,few,TGTGCCAGCCACGACAGGGGAAGCTCCTACGAGCAGTACTTC,CASHDRGSSYEQYF
NA,TRBV5-1,TRBJ2-3,few,TGCGCCAGCAGTCGACTAGTCTCGAGCACAGATACGCAGTATTTT,CASSRLVSSTDTQYF
NA,TRBV29-1,TRBJ2-1,few,TGCAGCGTTGACCGGAGGGGAGACAATGAGCAGTTCTTC,CSVDRRGDNEQFF
NA,TRBV9,TRBJ1-1,NA,TGTGCCAGCAGCCCTGACACCGCTAAGGAAGCTTTCTTT,CASSPDTAKEAFF
NA,TRBV5-1,TRBJ1-2,NA,TGCGCCAGCAGCTTTTGGACGGACCCGGGGGGCTACACCTTC,CASSFWTDPGGYTF
TRBD1,TRBV7-9,TRBJ2-1,NA,TGTGCCAGCAGCTTAGAACAGGGGGCGCGATACAATGAGCAGTTCTTC,CASSLEQGARYNEQFF
NA,TRBV18,TRBJ2-3,NA,TGTGCCAGCTCACCAGGGATAGATACGCAGTATTTT,CASSPGIDTQYF
NA,TRBV19,TRBJ1-2,few,TGTGCCAGTAGTCCCCCTTTGTGGAAGAGCTATGGCTACACCTTC,CASSPPLWKSYGYTF
NA,TRBV29-1,TRBJ2-1,large,TGCAGCTACGCCCAAAATGAGCAGTTCTTC,CSYAQNEQFF
NA,TRBV28,TRBJ1-2,NA,TGTGCCAGCAGTTTGGGAGTTGGGGTCGGCTACACCTTC,CASSLGVGVGYTF
NA,TRBV28,TRBJ2-3,few,TGTGCCAGCAGTTCTGGGGGGAGCACAGATACGCAGTATTTT,CASSSGGSTDTQYF
NA,TRBV6-6,TRBJ2-7,NA,TGTGCCACTCAGCCGGTCGTAGGCTACTACGAGCAGTACTTC,CATQPVVGYYEQYF
NA,TRBV29-1,TRBJ2-4,NA,TGCAGCGTTGTAGAGAGAAACATTCAGTACTTC,CSVVERNIQYF
NA,TRBV5-1,TRBJ1-2,NA,TGCGCCAGCAGCTTGGCGGGCAGAGAGGGCTACACCTTC,CASSLAGREGYTF
TRBD2,TRBV18,TRBJ2-7,NA,TGTGCCAGCTCACCCGCGGGAGGTCCTTCCTACGAGCAGTACTTC,CASSPAGGPSYEQYF
NA,TRBV2,TRBJ2-3,NA,TGTGCCAGCAGTGTGGCGGGGGCGATAAGCACAGATACGCAGTATTTT,CASSVAGAISTDTQYF
TRBD2,TRBV28,TRBJ2-5,many,TGTGCCAGCAGTAACGCCGGGACTAGCGGAGTAGAGACCCAGTACTTC,CASSNAGTSGVETQYF
NA,TRBV5-6,TRBJ1-2,NA,TGTGCCAGCAAAACTGTCGGGGGTGGCTACACCTTC,CASKTVGGGYTF
NA,TRBV14,TRBJ2-6,NA,TGTGCCAGCAGCCTACAGGGACACCGCATCTCTGGGGCCAACGTCCTGACTTTC,CASSLQGHRISGANVLTF